The 30 T cell receptor beta chains presented below share a single source sample, sequenced in a study of T cell responses to AZD1222 COVID-19 vaccine. Clones were read by immunoSEQ multiplex PCR, and TCRdb kept only the in-frame ones, dropping some. The table lists 150,000 to 200,000 clones, roughly nine tenths of them singletons. The sample in question was peripheral blood, obtained 28 days after the second AZD1222 dose. The receptors come from an adult who received the AZD1222 COVID-19 vaccine.

V is TRBV2 and J is TRBJ2-7; TRBD2 aligns across 7 bases. V shed 7 bases and J 5 bases; nucleotides not matched to a gene: 11. Per germline, CDR1 SNHLY and CDR2 FYNNEI. The CDR3 is 14 residues long. The CDR3 sequence is CASTPGLEGNEQYF. The CDR3 bases are TGTGCCAGCACCCCAGGACTAGAAGGTAACGAGCAGTACTTC. The complete variable domain, with remaining parts taken from reference TRBV2 and TRBJ2-7, reads EPEVTQTPSHQVTQMGQEVILRCVPISNHLYFYWYRQILGQKVEFLVSFYNNEISEKSEIFDDQFSVERPDGSNFTLKIRSTKLEDSAMYFCASTPGLEGNEQYFGPGTRLTVT.

This chain connects TRBV7-2 to TRBJ1-1; 9 bases align to TRBD1. The CDR3 extends over 15 amino acids. Germline V gene lookup returns CDR1 SGHTA and CDR2 FQGNSA. The V gene end was trimmed by 5 bases and the J gene end by 3 bases; junction bases not matched to a gene: 7. The chain's CDR3 is CASSPNRGRDTEAFF. The CDR3, as DNA: TGTGCCAGCAGCCCTAACAGGGGGCGCGACACTGAAGCTTTCTTT. The full variable domain, rest sourced from reference TRBV7-2 and TRBJ1-1, is GAGVSQSPSNKVTEKGKDVELRCDPISGHTALYWYRQSLGQGLEFLIYFQGNSAPDKSGLPSDRFSAERTGGSVSTLTIQRTQQEDSAVYLCASSPNRGRDTEAFFGQGTRLTVV.

The chain carries TRBV6-5 and TRBJ2-3; 7 bases are a match to TRBD1. Germline CDR1 MNHEY, CDR2 SVGAGI. The CDR3 spans 15 residues. V lost 6 bases and J lost 3; bases outside the gene matches: 9. CDR3 sequence: CASSQKGAETDTQYF. CDR3 sequence (DNA): TGTGCCAGCAGCCAAAAGGGGGCAGAGACAGATACGCAGTATTTT.

This chain connects TRBV19 to TRBJ1-3; TRBD1 might be the D (5 bases). The germline V gene has CDR1 LNHDA and CDR2 SQIVND (reference sequence). With 4 bases removed from V and 0 bases from J, the gap between germline ends came to 16 bases. The CDR3 is made up of 17 amino acids. CDR3 coding DNA: TGTGCCAGTAGTACCAATCGACAGAGTAACTCTGGAAACACCATATATTTT. This codes for CASSTNRQSNSGNTIYF. Combining the CDR3 with reference TRBV19 and TRBJ1-3 gives the whole variable domain DGGITQSPKYLFRKEGQNVTLSCEQNLNHDAMYWYRQDPGQGLRLIYYSQIVNDFQKGDIAEGYSVSREKKESFPLTVTSAQKNPTAFYLCASSTNRQSNSGNTIYFGEGSWLTVV.

J is TRBJ2-5 and V is TRBV6-4, with 7 bases matching TRBD2. This CDR3 comprises 15 residues. With 8 bases clipped from V and 0 bases from J, the junction kept 9 bases outside the gene matches. Germline CDR1 and CDR2: MRHNA and SNTAGT. The CDR3 DNA reads TGTGCCAGCTCCCCGGGACTATCTCACCAAGAGACCCAGTACTTC. Encoded protein: CASSPGLSHQETQYF.

This clone was counted once. The J gene is TRBJ2-5, the V gene TRBV6-6; the match to TRBD1 covers 8 bases. Germline loops: CDR1 MNHNY, CDR2 SVGAGI (reference sequence). CDR3 size: 15 residues. With V trimmed by 2 bases and J by 4 bases, 6 bases remained unmatched. The CDR3 DNA reads as TGTGCCAGCAGTTACCCCGGACAGGGTAGAGAGACCCAGTACTTC. Translated, it gives CASSYPGQGRETQYF.

The V call is TRBV7-2, the J call TRBJ2-4; 9 positions agree with TRBD1. The CDR3 loop spans 14 amino acids. The germline gives CDR1 SGHTA, CDR2 FQGNSA. The junction had 4 bases not matched to a gene; V was cut back by 5 bases and J by 5 bases. The CDR3 loop is CASSPRTGENIQYF. As DNA, the CDR3 is TGTGCCAGCAGCCCCCGGACAGGGGAAAACATTCAGTACTTC.

V and J are TRBV9 and TRBJ2-1; the D gene could be TRBD1 or TRBD2 (6 bases each). From germline, CDR1 is SGDLS and CDR2 YYNGEE. V was shortened by 3 bases and J by 4 bases, with 14 bases between the two germline ends. The CDR3 has 15 amino acids. The CDR3 DNA is TGTGCCAGCAGCGCGGTGAGGGGGGTTTACAATGAGCAGTTCTTC. It translates to CASSAVRGVYNEQFF.

J is TRBJ2-1 and V is TRBV2; 12 nucleotides align to TRBD1. The V and J ends lost 4 bases and 8 bases, in that order; junction bases with no gene match: 3. CDR1 SNHLY and CDR2 FYNNEI come from the germline V gene. The CDR3 extends over 14 amino acids. CDR3 bases: TGTGCCAGCAGTGTCGGGACAGGGGGCCATGAGCAGTTCTTC. This translates into CASSVGTGGHEQFF. Full variable domain (remainder filled in from reference TRBV2 and TRBJ2-1): EPEVTQTPSHQVTQMGQEVILRCVPISNHLYFYWYRQILGQKVEFLVSFYNNEISEKSEIFDDQFSVERPDGSNFTLKIRSTKLEDSAMYFCASSVGTGGHEQFFGPGTRLTVL.

The chain links TRBV12-3 or TRBV12-4 to TRBJ1-5; D ambiguous. This CDR3 contains 13 residues. V was pared by 3 bases and J by 5 bases, with 8 bases between. CDR3 protein: CASSLLYHQPQHF. In DNA, the CDR3 is TGTGCCAGCAGTTTGCTGTACCATCAGCCCCAGCATTTT.

The chain links TRBV27 to TRBJ2-3; D is tentatively TRBD1 or TRBD2 (6 bases each). Germline values: CDR1 MNHEY, CDR2 SMNVEV (reference sequence). Trimming removed 5 bases from V and 3 bases from J, with 18 bases in between. CDR3 length: 16 residues. The CDR3 region has the DNA TGTGCCAGCAGTCAGCGGAGGGACACCCGTACAGATACGCAGTATTTT. Translated: CASSQRRDTRTDTQYF.

This clone was picked up one time. The V and J genes are TRBV27 and TRBJ1-2; D is unclear. Germline V CDR1 and CDR2: MNHEY, SMNVEV (reference sequence). This CDR3 spans 15 amino acids. Trimming left V 3 bases short and J 3 bases short, with 14 bases between. The CDR3 here is CASSLVREMYYGYTF. As DNA, the CDR3 is TGTGCCAGCAGTTTGGTCAGAGAGATGTACTATGGCTACACCTTC.

A few counts support this clone. The chain links TRBV4-2 to TRBJ1-5, with 9 positions matching TRBD1. CDR1 LGHNA and CDR2 YNFKEQ come from the germline V gene. This CDR3 spans 16 amino acids. Losses at the gene ends were 0 bases for V and 2 bases for J; bases not matched to a gene: 2. The CDR3 DNA reads TGTGCCAGCAGCCAAGATTGGGACAGGGGCAATCAGCCCCAGCATTTT. Translation gives CASSQDWDRGNQPQHF.

The chain combines TRBV7-9 with TRBJ1-4; perhaps TRBD1 as D (6 bases). The germline CDR1 and CDR2 sequences are SEHNR and FQNEAQ (reference sequence). The CDR3 totals 18 residues. Trimming left V 5 bases short and J 0 bases short, with 19 bases between. CDR3 amino acids: CASSGRQDDSPTNEKLFF. CDR3 nucleotides: TGTGCCAGCAGCGGGAGACAGGATGATTCCCCAACTAATGAAAAACTGTTTTTT.

V gene TRBV10-2 combines with J gene TRBJ2-1, with a possible D match to TRBD2 (6 bases). CDR3 length: 17 residues. The germline V gene encodes CDR1 WSHSY and CDR2 SAAADI. V dropped 4 bases and J dropped 0 bases, with 16 bases sitting between them. CDR3 bases: TGCGCCAGCAGTGTTTTCCCCGCCGGGAGCTCCTACAATGAGCAGTTCTTC. This gives the protein CASSVFPAGSSYNEQFF.

The chain couples TRBV28 to TRBJ1-6, with 9 bases lining up with TRBD1. After removal of 3 bases from V and 7 bases from J, the junction contained 7 bases not matched to a gene. The CDR3 totals 16 residues. CDR1 is MDHEN, CDR2 SYDVKM, per germline. The DNA for the CDR3 is TGTGCCAGCAGTTTCGCGGGACAGGGACCGAATTCACCCCTCCACTTT. Translating gives CASSFAGQGPNSPLHF.

The V gene is TRBV7-2, the J gene TRBJ2-7; unclear D gene. The CDR3 contains 13 residues. Per germline, CDR1 SGHTA and CDR2 FQGNSA. Deletions cut 2 bases from V and 0 bases from J, with 5 bases between. CDR3 nucleotide sequence: TGTGCCAGCAGCTTATCACCCTCCTACGAGCAGTACTTC. It translates to CASSLSPSYEQYF. Drawing the rest from reference TRBV7-2 and TRBJ2-7, the complete variable domain is GAGVSQSPSNKVTEKGKDVELRCDPISGHTALYWYRQSLGQGLEFLIYFQGNSAPDKSGLPSDRFSAERTGGSVSTLTIQRTQQEDSAVYLCASSLSPSYEQYFGPGTRLTVT.

The chain employs TRBV7-2 and TRBJ1-1, with 8 bases identical to TRBD1. Germline V gene sequence: CDR1 SGHTA, CDR2 FQGNSA. V gave up 4 bases and J gave up 2 bases; unmatched junction bases: 6. The CDR3 loop spans 15 amino acids. The CDR3 sequence is CASSSQGAINTEAFF. The DNA for the CDR3 is TGTGCCAGCAGCTCGCAGGGGGCTATCAACACTGAAGCTTTCTTT. Variable domain in full (rest from reference TRBV7-2 and TRBJ1-1): GAGVSQSPSNKVTEKGKDVELRCDPISGHTALYWYRQSLGQGLEFLIYFQGNSAPDKSGLPSDRFSAERTGGSVSTLTIQRTQQEDSAVYLCASSSQGAINTEAFFGQGTRLTVV.

The rearrangement links TRBV12-5 to TRBJ2-5, with no clear D. The CDR3 totals 15 residues. Looked up from germline, CDR1 is LGHNT and CDR2 is FRNRAP. Trimming removed 1 base at V and 2 bases at J, with 11 bases between. CDR3 sequence reads: CASGLGVTLQETQYF. The CDR3 nucleotides read TGTGCTAGTGGTTTGGGGGTAACCCTACAAGAGACCCAGTACTTC.

The count of this clone is one. This sample also contains other DNA sequences that code for the same CDR3. The gene calls are TRBV28 and TRBJ2-1; D not resolved. CDR3 size: 13 residues. CDR1 and CDR2 from the germline V gene are MDHEN and SYDVKM. The V end was cut by 1 base, the J end by 4 bases, with 5 bases between. The CDR3 bases are TGTGCCAGCAGTTTATCTGGGTACAATGAGCAGTTCTTC. This translates into CASSLSGYNEQFF.

This clone was counted a single time. The chain employs TRBV27 and TRBJ1-5, with TRBD1 identical over 9 bases. The CDR3 length is 16 residues. Trimming removed 4 bases from V and 2 bases from J; junction bases left unmatched: 6. Germline CDR1 and CDR2: MNHEY and SMNVEV (reference sequence). The CDR3 loop is CASSSMWDRGNQPQHF. In nucleotides, the CDR3 is TGTGCCAGCAGTTCCATGTGGGACAGGGGCAATCAGCCCCAGCATTTT.

This rearrangement joins TRBV6-1 to TRBJ2-1, with TRBD2 identical over 11 bases. Germline V gene data show CDR1 as MNHNS and CDR2 as SASEGT. V dropped 2 bases and J dropped 4; count of bases not matched to a gene: 7. The CDR3 length is 17 residues. The CDR3 here is CASSERSSGGIYNEQFF. The CDR3 bases are TGTGCCAGCAGTGAACGGTCTAGCGGGGGGATTTACAATGAGCAGTTCTTC.

The chain has TRBV6-5 and TRBJ1-1; maybe TRBD1 (5 bases). Trimming removed 0 bases at V and 6 bases at J, with 11 bases between. Germline loops: CDR1 MNHEY, CDR2 SVGAGI. The CDR3 is made up of 14 amino acids. The CDR3 region is CASSYSAGGAEAFF. DNA for the CDR3: TGTGCCAGCAGTTACTCGGCGGGGGGAGCTGAAGCTTTCTTT.

The chain has TRBV18 and TRBJ2-5; unclear D gene. The CDR3 extends over 13 amino acids. V lost 3 bases and J lost 5, with 10 bases in between. Germline loops: CDR1 KGHSH, CDR2 LQKENI. This CDR3 is CASSPGRGETQYF. The CDR3 bases are TGTGCCAGCTCACCGGGCCGTGGGGAGACCCAGTACTTC. The full variable domain, in which reference TRBV18 and TRBJ2-5 provide the parts outside the CDR3, is NAGVMQNPRHLVRRRGQEARLRCSPMKGHSHVYWYRQLPEEGLKFMVYLQKENIIDESGMPKERFSAEFPKEGPSILRIQQVVRGDSAAYFCASSPGRGETQYFGPGTRLLVL.

The rearrangement joins TRBV6-1 to TRBJ1-1; no firm D call. V lost 7 bases and J lost 0, with 9 bases in between. The V gene's germline CDR1 is MNHNS and CDR2 SASEGT. This CDR3 has 13 amino acids. The CDR3 is CASNSIMNTEAFF. The DNA for the CDR3 is TGTGCCAGCAACTCGATTATGAACACTGAAGCTTTCTTT.

This clone was picked up one time. The CDR3 DNA reads TGTGCCAGCAGCTCAGGACAGGGGGCTGGGTCACCCCTCCACTTT. It is translated as CASSSGQGAGSPLHF. The chain couples TRBV7-3 to TRBJ1-6; the match to TRBD1 covers 11 bases. V dropped 4 bases and J dropped 10; count of bases not matched to a gene: 6. The CDR3 is 15 amino acids. CDR1 and CDR2 from the germline V gene are SGHTA and FQGTGA.

The chain combines TRBV28 with TRBJ1-5; D not certain. There are 12 residues in the CDR3. Trimming pared 3 bases from V and 8 bases from J, leaving 8 bases between. Germline V lookup: CDR1 MDHEN, CDR2 SYDVKM. The CDR3 nucleotides read TGTGCCAGCAGTTTGGCTGGTGAGCCCCAGCATTTT. Residues: CASSLAGEPQHF.

The chain is built from TRBV7-2 and TRBJ1-5, with 8 bases identical to TRBD1. CDR1 is SGHTA and CDR2 is FQGNSA in the germline V gene. The CDR3 sequence is 15 residues long. V lost 5 bases, J lost 4 bases, and 7 bases stayed unmatched. The CDR3 DNA reads TGTGCCAGCAGCCCCGACGGACAGGGAAATCAGCCCCAGCATTTT. Amino acids: CASSPDGQGNQPQHF.

Concerning this clone itself: The junction departs from germline at one end; a sequencing error may be responsible. The chain uses TRBV6-5 and TRBJ1-1, with D possibly being TRBD1 (6 bases). The germline V gene has CDR1 MNHEY and CDR2 SVGAGI. This CDR3 is 14 amino acids long. The CDR3 DNA sequence: TGTGCCAGCAGTTACACAGGGTTGAAGACTGAAGCTTTCTTT. Its translation: CASSYTGLKTEAFF.

The chain uses TRBV18 and TRBJ1-3; D is ambiguous. The V gene's germline CDR1 is KGHSH and CDR2 LQKENI. The CDR3 runs 15 residues. V shed 3 bases and J shed 0 bases, with 9 bases lying between them. CDR3 loop: CASSPEQISGNTIYF. CDR3 in DNA: TGTGCCAGCTCACCGGAACAAATCTCTGGAAACACCATATATTTT.